This T cell receptor beta chain originates from a study of sequential checkpoint blockade in melanoma. Treatment specified: randomized to nivolumab then ipilimumab (arm A) or the reverse (arm B). The assay was immunoSEQ multiplex PCR, and TCRdb's table has in-frame clones only and misses some. The sample consists of 8,500 to 13,000 clones, around 69% of them appearing once. V lost 0 bases to trimming and J lost 11 bases, with 14 bases between them. The length of the CDR3 is 15 residues. The germline gives CDR1 PRHDT, CDR2 FYEKMQ (reference sequence). This sequence originates from a human donor with melanoma. The chain couples TRBV13 to TRBJ1-6; possibly TRBD1 for D (6 bases). The source material was CD8+ T cells sorted from blood (inferred from file names), sampled from a patient given nivolumab and ipilimumab in sequence. The CDR3 spells CASSLGGQGKAPLHF. CDR3 nucleotide sequence: TGTGCCAGCAGCTTAGGTGGTCAGGGGAAGGCACCCCTCCACTTT.